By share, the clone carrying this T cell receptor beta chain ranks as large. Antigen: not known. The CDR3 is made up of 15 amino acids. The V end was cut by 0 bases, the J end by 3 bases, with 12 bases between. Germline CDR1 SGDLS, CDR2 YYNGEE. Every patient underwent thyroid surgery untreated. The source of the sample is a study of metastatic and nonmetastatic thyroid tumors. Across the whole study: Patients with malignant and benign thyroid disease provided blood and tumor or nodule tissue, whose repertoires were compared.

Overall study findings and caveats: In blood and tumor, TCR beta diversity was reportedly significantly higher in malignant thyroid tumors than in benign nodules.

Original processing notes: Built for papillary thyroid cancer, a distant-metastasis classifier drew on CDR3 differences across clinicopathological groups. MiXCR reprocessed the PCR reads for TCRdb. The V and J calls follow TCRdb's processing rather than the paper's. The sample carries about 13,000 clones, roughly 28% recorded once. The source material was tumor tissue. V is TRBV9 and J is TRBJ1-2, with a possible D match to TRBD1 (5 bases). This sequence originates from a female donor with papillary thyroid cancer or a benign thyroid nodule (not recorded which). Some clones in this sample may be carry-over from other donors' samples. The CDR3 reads CASSVDGGVYYGYTF. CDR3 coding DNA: TGTGCCAGCAGCGTAGATGGAGGGGTGTACTATGGCTACACCTTC.